One sample yielded the 4 T cell receptor beta chains listed below, sequenced in a study of monozygotic twins with inflammatory bowel disease (dated 2019 in TCRdb). Receptor libraries were prepared by 5' RACE. The reads were generated on an Illumina HiSeq 2500. TCRdb reprocessed the reads; each CDR3 protein sequence makes one entry, and DNA is unavailable. The sample's records list more than 100,000 distinct CDR3 sequences. In total, the top ten clones hold 1.9% of the sample. The specimen sequenced was blood. The origin of the receptors is a human donor with ulcerative colitis or Crohn's disease, or a healthy co-twin of an affected twin (not recorded which).

The chain joins TRBV18 to TRBJ2-7. The CDR3 runs 12 residues. Germline V gene data show CDR1 as KGHSH and CDR2 as LQKENI. The CDR3 spells CASSLTVGEQYF.

This chain links TRBV23-1 with TRBJ1-5. TRBV23-1 is known as an ORF, though its function is uncertain. This CDR3 is built from 11 residues. The CDR3 sequence is CASIQLQPQHF.

The chain joins TRBV18 to TRBJ1-5; TCRdb proposes TRBD1, but this gene call is untestable without DNA. Germline V lookup: CDR1 KGHSH, CDR2 LQKENI. The CDR3 runs to 15 residues. The CDR3 loop is CASSPRTGGNQPQHF.

V usage is TRBV5-1 and J usage is TRBJ1-2; TCRdb selects TRBD1, and the lack of DNA leaves this call unchecked. The CDR3 length is 14 residues. CDR1 is SGHRS and CDR2 is YFSETQ in the germline V gene. The CDR3 is CASSLVGVNYGYTF.